This paragraph reports one TCR beta chain. The antigen is unknown. This CDR3 spans 13 amino acids. Germline V gene sequence: CDR1 MNHEY, CDR2 SVGAGI. V gave up 6 bases and J gave up 9 bases, with 15 bases separating them. The PCR made use of 60 Vbeta and 13 Jbeta primers. Method: immunoSEQ multiplex PCR; TCRdb's copy keeps in-frame clones and lacks some. The repertoire table contains more than 90,000 clones. These data belong to a study of cytomegalovirus exposure and HLA in healthy donors. Study-wide results and limits: Information on immune exposure was restricted to one variable (CMV serostatus).

This receptor was taken from a middle-aged man in good health and CMV-seropositive. The specimen sequenced was PBMCs. The chain uses TRBV6-5 and TRBJ2-1, with D possibly matching TRBD2 (6 bases). CDR3 nucleotides: TGTGCCAGCAGGACTTCGGGGGTCCGTGAGCAGTTCTTC. Its translation is CASRTSGVREQFF.